The next 10 T cell receptor beta chains were all read from a single sample in a study of T cell responses to AZD1222 COVID-19 vaccine. Sequencing was performed with immunoSEQ multiplex PCR; in TCRdb, only in-frame clones are kept and a portion is missing. The table has around 150,000 clones, about 87% seen once. This specimen was peripheral blood, taken on day 0 of AZD1222 vaccination. These receptors were collected from an adult in good health.

The V call is TRBV28, the J call TRBJ1-5; D remains ambiguous. Germline assignment: CDR1 MDHEN and CDR2 SYDVKM. The CDR3 is 13 amino acids. V dropped 4 bases and J dropped 6 bases, with 10 bases sitting between them. In DNA, the CDR3 is TGTGCCAGCAGTTCAGCCCTCTCTCAGCCCCAGCATTTT. Residues: CASSSALSQPQHF.

CDR3 in DNA: TGTGCCAGCAGCCTAAGCGGGCTAGCTAGCGAGCAGTACTTC. It codes for CASSLSGLASEQYF. The chain has TRBV27 and TRBJ2-7; maybe TRBD2 (6 bases). This CDR3 comprises 14 residues. Trimming shortened V by 6 bases and J by 6 bases, and 18 bases separated the two germline ends. CDR1 and CDR2 from the germline V gene are MNHEY and SMNVEV (reference sequence).

The chain recombines TRBV19 with TRBJ1-1; D gene ambiguous. The CDR3 loop spans 11 amino acids. CDR1 and CDR2 (germline): LNHDA, SQIVND (reference sequence). V was shortened by 5 bases and J by 10 bases, with 11 bases between the two germline ends. The CDR3 here is CASSLDMGAFF. DNA of the CDR3: TGTGCCAGTAGTTTGGATATGGGAGCTTTCTTT.

This rearrangement joins TRBV18 to TRBJ2-7, with D perhaps assigned TRBD1 or TRBD2 (6 bases each). This CDR3 contains 14 residues. The germline CDR1 and CDR2 sequences are KGHSH and LQKENI. The V end lost 8 bases, the J end lost 4 bases, and 18 bases lay between the germline ends. The CDR3 bases are TGTGCCAGCGGGCCATCCGGGGGCCTTTACGAGCAGTACTTC. This translates into CASGPSGGLYEQYF.

The chain carries TRBV2 and TRBJ2-1; unclear D gene. V lost 4 bases, J lost 6 bases, and 10 bases lay in between. The CDR3 is 13 amino acids. CDR1 and CDR2 from the germline V gene are SNHLY and FYNNEI. The CDR3 nucleotides read TGTGCCAGCAGTGGTCTCGGCTCCAATGAGCAGTTCTTC. Translated, it gives CASSGLGSNEQFF.

This rearrangement joins TRBV19 to TRBJ1-5; TRBD1 might be the D (5 bases). The CDR3 is 16 amino acids. The V gene's germline CDR1 is LNHDA and CDR2 SQIVND (reference sequence). V dropped 4 bases and J dropped 2 bases, with 15 bases sitting between them. This CDR3 reads CASSTGGGRGNQPQHF. CDR3 bases: TGTGCCAGTAGTACCGGGGGAGGTAGAGGCAATCAGCCCCAGCATTTT.

The chain has TRBV7-9 and TRBJ1-1; TRBD1 agrees at 7 bases. CDR1 and CDR2 from the germline V gene are SEHNR and FQNEAQ (reference sequence). V shed 6 bases, J shed 1 base, and the junction held 8 bases outside the gene matches. The CDR3 sequence is 15 residues long. The CDR3, as DNA: TGTGCCAGCAGACAGACGACAGGGAAGAACACTGAAGCTTTCTTT. It encodes CASRQTTGKNTEAFF.

V usage is TRBV7-6 and J usage is TRBJ1-2; D unclear. Trimming pared 1 base from V and 2 bases from J, leaving 8 bases between. The CDR3 runs to 14 residues. Per the germline V gene, CDR1 is SGHVS and CDR2 is FNYEAQ. CDR3 DNA sequence: TGTGCCAGCAGCTTAGGGGATGGAAACTATGGCTACACCTTC. It yields the protein CASSLGDGNYGYTF.

V gene TRBV9 combines with J gene TRBJ1-1; possibly TRBD1 for D (5 bases). Trimming pared 0 bases from V and 1 base from J, leaving 13 bases between. This CDR3 has 16 residues. The V gene's germline CDR1 is SGDLS and CDR2 YYNGEE. The CDR3 region has the DNA TGTGCCAGCAGCGTAGGGCCGGGGCTGACGAACACTGAAGCTTTCTTT. Translating gives CASSVGPGLTNTEAFF.

V usage is TRBV5-1 and J usage is TRBJ2-6; no firm D call. The CDR3 runs 18 residues. CDR1 and CDR2 from the germline V gene are SGHRS and YFSETQ. V was shortened by 0 bases and J by 0 bases, with 13 bases between the two germline ends. The CDR3 DNA reads as TGCGCCAGCAGCTTGGATGGAAGTCTGAGCTCTGGGGCCAACGTCCTGACTTTC. Protein product: CASSLDGSLSSGANVLTF.